The source of this TCR beta chain is a study of blood T cell repertoires in COVID-19. Turning to the study itself: PBMCs, B-cell-depleted T cells, or T cells provided the cDNA or gDNA that made up the material.

The CDR3 has 14 amino acids. Germline CDR1 SNHLY, CDR2 FYNNEI. Trimming took 3 bases from V and 4 from J, leaving 13 bases between them. TCRdb's copy holds only in-frame clones and misses some; the assay was immunoSEQ multiplex PCR. Of about 120,000 clones listed, approximately 87% are singletons. This clonotype originated in a man younger than 45 with acute or convalescent COVID-19. The chain uses TRBV2 and TRBJ2-7; tentative D call: TRBD2 (6 bases). Material for sequencing was peripheral blood. This CDR3 is CASSDSGLSYEQYF. The CDR3 DNA is TGTGCCAGCAGTGATAGCGGACTTTCGTACGAGCAGTACTTC.